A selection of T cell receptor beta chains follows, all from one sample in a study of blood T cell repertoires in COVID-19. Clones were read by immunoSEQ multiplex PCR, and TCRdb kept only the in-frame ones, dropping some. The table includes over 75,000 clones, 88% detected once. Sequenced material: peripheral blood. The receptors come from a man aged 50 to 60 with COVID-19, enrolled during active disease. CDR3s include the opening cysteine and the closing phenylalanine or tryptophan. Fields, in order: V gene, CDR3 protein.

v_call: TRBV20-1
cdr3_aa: CSASSGGSSKQYF

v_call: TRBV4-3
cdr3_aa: CASSRNRDATNEKLFF

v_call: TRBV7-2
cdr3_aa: CASRGTGGQPQHF

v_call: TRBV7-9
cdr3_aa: CASSSGQSNQPQHF

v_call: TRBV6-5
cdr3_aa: CASGRTKGSPLHF

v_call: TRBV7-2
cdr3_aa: CASSLGSGGINEAFF

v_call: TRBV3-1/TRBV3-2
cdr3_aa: CASSQDYGPSYEQYF

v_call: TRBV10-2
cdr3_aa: CASSVTGGFNEKLFF

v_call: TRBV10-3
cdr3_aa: CAISGPSQGSEGYTF

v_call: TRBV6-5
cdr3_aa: CASTGRAENSPLHF

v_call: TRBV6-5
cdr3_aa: CASRNTGAGNTIYF

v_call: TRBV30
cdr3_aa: CAWRSFSGGADTGELFF

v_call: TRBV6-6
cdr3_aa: CASSRMANEQFF

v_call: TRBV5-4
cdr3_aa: CASSYTGGTHNEQFF

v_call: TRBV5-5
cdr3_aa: CASSLRTGGRSEQYF

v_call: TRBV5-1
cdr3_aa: CASSFRISRETQYF

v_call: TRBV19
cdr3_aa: CASSRPGQGDYNEQFF

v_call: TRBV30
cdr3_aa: CAWDRTLTEAFF

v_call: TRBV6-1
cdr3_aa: CASSEAGDFYGYTF

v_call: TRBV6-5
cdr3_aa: CASSPGTSKDTQYF

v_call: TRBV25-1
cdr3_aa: CASSQYGDQPQHF

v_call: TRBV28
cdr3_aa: CASRTPGQGNSPLHF

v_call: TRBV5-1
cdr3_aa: CASRSPPGWGVRCCNQPQHF

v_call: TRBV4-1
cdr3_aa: CASSQEGREGEKLFF

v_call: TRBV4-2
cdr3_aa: CASSHASSGGGSYNEQFF

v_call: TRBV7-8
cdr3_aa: CASSNLDGLSGGNNEQFF

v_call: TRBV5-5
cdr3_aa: CASSLAWGVTNTIYF

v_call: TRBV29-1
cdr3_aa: CSVAMEPQNTEAFF

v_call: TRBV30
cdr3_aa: CAWSWGGHSNQPQHF

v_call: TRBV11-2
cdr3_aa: CASTTPGGWDNEKLFF

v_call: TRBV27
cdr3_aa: CASRVWLAGNNEQFF

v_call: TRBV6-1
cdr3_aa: CASSEGSGGATDTQYF

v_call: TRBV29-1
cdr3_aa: CSVATGTGPLEQYF

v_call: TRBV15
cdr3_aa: CATSSTLASGATDTQYF

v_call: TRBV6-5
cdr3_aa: CASSPTLITEAFF

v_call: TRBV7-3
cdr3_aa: CASSSGTGGEQYF

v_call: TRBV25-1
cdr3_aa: CASSKGQELTDTQYF

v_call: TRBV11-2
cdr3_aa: CASSLDPGGDTF

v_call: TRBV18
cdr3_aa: CASSPREGWTEAFF

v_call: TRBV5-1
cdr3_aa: CASSLDRTLPNEKLFF

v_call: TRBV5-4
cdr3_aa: CASSLGGGLEKLFF

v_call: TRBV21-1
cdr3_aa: CASSKARESPGRGTGRGDTEAFF

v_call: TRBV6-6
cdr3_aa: CASSYQGSNTEAFF

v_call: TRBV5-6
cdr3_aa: CATKQGNNSPLHF

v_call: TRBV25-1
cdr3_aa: CASRGQGHTDTQYF

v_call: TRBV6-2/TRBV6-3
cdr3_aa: CASSYRQNSQPQHF

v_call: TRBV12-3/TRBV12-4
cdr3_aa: CASSLIEDQPQHF

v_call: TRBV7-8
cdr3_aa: CASSLRQGRGGYTF

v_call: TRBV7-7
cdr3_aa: CASSPGGTGISGELFF

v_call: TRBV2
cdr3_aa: CASRDRVSNQPQHF

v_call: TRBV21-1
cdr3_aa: CASSTGSRVGNTIYF